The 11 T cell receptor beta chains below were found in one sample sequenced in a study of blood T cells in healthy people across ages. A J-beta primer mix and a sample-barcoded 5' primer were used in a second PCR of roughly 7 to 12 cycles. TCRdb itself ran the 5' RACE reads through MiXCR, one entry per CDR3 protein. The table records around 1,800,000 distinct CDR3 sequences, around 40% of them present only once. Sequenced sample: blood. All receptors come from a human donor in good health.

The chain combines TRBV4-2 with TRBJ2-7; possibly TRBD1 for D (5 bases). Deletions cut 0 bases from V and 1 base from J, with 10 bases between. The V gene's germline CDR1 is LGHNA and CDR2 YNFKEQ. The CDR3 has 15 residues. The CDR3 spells CASSQEAGKSYEQYF. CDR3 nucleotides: TGTGCCAGCAGCCAAGAGGCAGGGAAATCCTACGAGCAGTACTTC.

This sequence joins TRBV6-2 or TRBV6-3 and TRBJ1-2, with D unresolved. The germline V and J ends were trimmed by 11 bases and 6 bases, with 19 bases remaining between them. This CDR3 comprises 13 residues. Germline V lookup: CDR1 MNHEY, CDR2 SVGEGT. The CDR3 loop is CAARASSTDGYTF. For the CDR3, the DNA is TGTGCCGCCAGAGCTTCATCTACCGATGGCTACACCTTC.

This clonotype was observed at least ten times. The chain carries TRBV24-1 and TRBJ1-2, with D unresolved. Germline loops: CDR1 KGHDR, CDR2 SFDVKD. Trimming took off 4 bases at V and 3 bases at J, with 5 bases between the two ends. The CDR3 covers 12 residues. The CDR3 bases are TGTGCCACCAGTGAGGATGACTATGGCTACACCTTC. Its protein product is CATSEDDYGYTF.

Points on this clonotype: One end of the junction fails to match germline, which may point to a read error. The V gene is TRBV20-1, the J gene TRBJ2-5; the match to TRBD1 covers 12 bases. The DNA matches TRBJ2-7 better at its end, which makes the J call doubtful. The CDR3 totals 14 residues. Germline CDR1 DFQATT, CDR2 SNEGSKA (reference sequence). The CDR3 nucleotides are TGCGGTGCTAGAGGGGGGACAGGGGGCGGCGAGCAGTACTTC. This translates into CGARGGTGGGEQYF.

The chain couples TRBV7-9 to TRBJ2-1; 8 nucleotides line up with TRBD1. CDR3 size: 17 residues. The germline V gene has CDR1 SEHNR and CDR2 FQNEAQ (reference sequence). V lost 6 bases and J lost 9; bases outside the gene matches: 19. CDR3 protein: CASRWDRWGLYNSEQFF. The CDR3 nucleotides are TGTGCCAGCAGATGGGACAGGTGGGGCCTTTACAATAGTGAGCAGTTCTTC.

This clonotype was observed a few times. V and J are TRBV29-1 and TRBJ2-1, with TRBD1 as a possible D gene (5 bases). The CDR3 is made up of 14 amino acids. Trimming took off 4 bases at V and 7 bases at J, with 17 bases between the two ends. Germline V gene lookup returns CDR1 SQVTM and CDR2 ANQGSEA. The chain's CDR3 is CSVARQGVGNEQFF. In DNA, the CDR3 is TGCAGCGTTGCGCGGCAGGGCGTAGGGAATGAGCAGTTCTTC.

As DNA, the CDR3 is TGCAGTGCCAGCTTCCCGCGGGGGGCAAGTGGCTACACCTTC. Protein product: CSASFPRGASGYTF. The chain joins TRBV20-1 to TRBJ1-2; tentative D call: TRBD1 (6 bases). With 6 bases removed from V and 7 bases from J, the gap between germline ends came to 21 bases. Per germline, CDR1 DFQATT and CDR2 SNEGSKA (reference sequence). This CDR3 has 14 residues.

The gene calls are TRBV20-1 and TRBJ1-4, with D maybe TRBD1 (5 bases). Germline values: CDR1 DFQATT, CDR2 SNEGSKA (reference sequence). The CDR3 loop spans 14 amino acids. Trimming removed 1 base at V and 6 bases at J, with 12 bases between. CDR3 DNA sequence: TGCAGTGCTAGAGCGGGGACCGGCGATGAAAAACTGTTTTTT. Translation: CSARAGTGDEKLFF.

This CDR3 is CASSLAQTSGGPIYNEQFF. CDR3 DNA sequence: TGTGCCAGCAGCTTAGCGCAGACTAGCGGGGGGCCGATCTACAATGAGCAGTTCTTC. This chain joins TRBV7-2 and TRBJ2-1, with 13 bases matching TRBD2. Trimming took 0 bases from V and 3 from J; bases not matched to a gene: 8. The germline V gene encodes CDR1 SGHTA and CDR2 FQGNSA. The CDR3 has 19 residues.

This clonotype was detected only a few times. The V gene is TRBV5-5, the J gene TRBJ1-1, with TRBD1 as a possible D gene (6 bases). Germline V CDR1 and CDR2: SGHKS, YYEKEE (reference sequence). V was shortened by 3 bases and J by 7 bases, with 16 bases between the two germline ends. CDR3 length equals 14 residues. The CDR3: CASSSRGQTDEAFF. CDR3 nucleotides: TGTGCCAGCAGCTCTCGAGGACAGACCGATGAAGCTTTCTTT.

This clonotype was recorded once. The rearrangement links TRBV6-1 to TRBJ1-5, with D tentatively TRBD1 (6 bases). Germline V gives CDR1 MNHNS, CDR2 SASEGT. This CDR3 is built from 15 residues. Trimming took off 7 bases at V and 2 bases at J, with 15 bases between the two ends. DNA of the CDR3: TGTGCCAGCATGGGCAAGGGGGACGGCAATCAGCCCCAGCATTTT. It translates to CASMGKGDGNQPQHF.